The 15 T cell receptor beta chains given below trace back to one sample, sequenced in a study of OX40 agonist ivuxolimab in advanced cancers. Sequencing used immunoSEQ multiplex PCR; TCRdb keeps in-frame clones, though not all of them. The sample yields 90,000 to 100,000 clones, 91% seen once. Specimen: CD4+ or CD8+ T cells sorted from blood, collected in a trial of the OX40 agonist ivuxolimab. Receptor source: an adult with an advanced solid tumor such as melanoma, head and neck, liver or kidney cancer.

The V call is TRBV28, the J call TRBJ2-4, with D perhaps matching TRBD2 (5 bases). V lost 0 bases and J lost 1, with 13 bases in between. This CDR3 spans 17 amino acids. From germline, CDR1 is MDHEN and CDR2 SYDVKM. The CDR3 region is CASSLWVGTGAKNIQYF. Here the CDR3 DNA reads TGTGCCAGCAGTTTATGGGTGGGCACGGGGGCCAAAAACATTCAGTACTTC.

Comment on this clone: One junction end does not reproduce the germline sequence, and a read error may be involved. The rearrangement uses TRBV7-2 and TRBJ2-5; D is unclear. CDR3 length: 11 residues. Germline assignment: CDR1 SGHTA and CDR2 FQGNSA. The CDR3 nucleotides are TGTGCCAGCAGCTCGCAAGGGACCCAGTACTTC. This translates into CASSSQGTQYF.

The gene calls are TRBV19 and TRBJ1-5; D is undetermined. The CDR3 is made up of 15 amino acids. In germline, CDR1 is LNHDA, CDR2 SQIVND (reference sequence). V lost 5 bases to trimming and J lost 2 bases, with 13 bases between them. The CDR3 DNA is TGTGCCAGTAGTGACCTATCAGGCGGCAATCAGCCCCAGCATTTT. Amino acid sequence: CASSDLSGGNQPQHF. Looking up the rest from reference TRBV19 and TRBJ1-5 gives the full variable domain: DGGITQSPKYLFRKEGQNVTLSCEQNLNHDAMYWYRQDPGQGLRLIYYSQIVNDFQKGDIAEGYSVSREKKESFPLTVTSAQKNPTAFYLCASSDLSGGNQPQHFGDGTRLSIL.

The CDR3 DNA sequence: TGTGCCAGCAGCTTAAATGGACAGGGGGCGTATGGCTACACCTTC. As protein: CASSLNGQGAYGYTF. This rearrangement joins TRBV7-3 to TRBJ1-2; 11 nucleotides match TRBD1. V lost 1 base and J lost 5; bases outside the gene matches: 3. The CDR3 spans 15 residues. CDR1 is SGHTA, CDR2 FQGTGA, per germline. Complete variable domain (other parts from reference TRBV7-3 and TRBJ1-2): GAGVSQTPSNKVTEKGKYVELRCDPISGHTALYWYRQSLGQGPEFLIYFQGTGAADDSGLPNDRFFAVRPEGSVSTLKIQRTERGDSAVYLCASSLNGQGAYGYTFGSGTRLTVV.

The chain links TRBV28 to TRBJ1-5; tentative D call: TRBD1 (5 bases). The V and J ends lost 5 bases and 4 bases respectively, with 9 bases between them. CDR1 and CDR2 (germline): MDHEN, SYDVKM. There are 13 residues in the CDR3. The CDR3 protein is CASSPQGNQPQHF. CDR3 in DNA: TGTGCCAGCAGTCCTCAGGGAAATCAGCCCCAGCATTTT.

V gene TRBV2 combines with J gene TRBJ1-1, with D uncertain. The germline V gene has CDR1 SNHLY and CDR2 FYNNEI. The ends were cut back, 6 bases at V and 2 bases at J, with 4 bases in the middle. CDR3 length equals 11 residues. This CDR3 is CASRGNTEAFF. The CDR3 DNA sequence: TGTGCCAGCAGGGGAAACACTGAAGCTTTCTTT.

This rearrangement joins TRBV9 to TRBJ2-5; D is ambiguous. The V end lost 0 bases, the J end lost 5 bases, and 20 bases lay between the germline ends. This CDR3 is 17 amino acids long. Germline V gene data show CDR1 as SGDLS and CDR2 as YYNGEE. In nucleotides, the CDR3 is TGTGCCAGCAGCGTAGGAGGCTTAGGTCCGGCGCTGGAGACCCAGTACTTC. The encoded protein is CASSVGGLGPALETQYF.

This clone occurred once. The rearrangement joins TRBV5-1 to TRBJ2-7; 9 nucleotides align to TRBD1. Germline assignment: CDR1 SGHRS and CDR2 YFSETQ. The CDR3 spans 14 residues. V gave up 1 base and J gave up 7 bases; unmatched junction bases: 6. CDR3 region: CASSLWGQGGEQYF. The CDR3 DNA reads as TGCGCCAGCAGCTTGTGGGGACAGGGAGGTGAGCAGTACTTC.

This chain links TRBV5-1 with TRBJ1-1, with a tentative D call TRBD1 (5 bases). V was clipped by 3 bases and J by 1 base, with 10 bases between them. Germline V gene lookup returns CDR1 SGHRS and CDR2 YFSETQ. CDR3 length: 14 amino acids. CDR3 sequence: CASSSGGGNTEAFF. The CDR3, as DNA: TGCGCCAGCAGCTCCGGGGGGGGGAACACTGAAGCTTTCTTT.

V and J are TRBV29-1 and TRBJ1-5; a possible D gene is TRBD1 (5 bases). Between the trimmed V and J ends, which lost 6 bases and 1 base, there was a span of 7 bases. Germline values: CDR1 SQVTM, CDR2 ANQGSEA. This CDR3 comprises 12 residues. CDR3 sequence reads: CSVTESNQPQHF. The CDR3 DNA reads TGCAGCGTGACAGAGAGCAATCAGCCCCAGCATTTT.

The chain couples TRBV2 to TRBJ1-1, with 9 positions matching TRBD1. The CDR3 length is 14 residues. V shed 6 bases, J shed 7 bases, and the junction held 9 bases outside the gene matches. Germline CDR1 is SNHLY and CDR2 is FYNNEI. The DNA for the CDR3 is TGTGCCAGCAGCCCACAGGGGGCGAGTGGTGAAGCTTTCTTT. This codes for CASSPQGASGEAFF.

The chain is built from TRBV5-1 and TRBJ2-7; D assignment may be TRBD1 or TRBD2 (5 bases each). CDR3 length: 14 amino acids. Germline lookup yields CDR1 SGHRS and CDR2 YFSETQ. V shed 0 bases and J shed 2 bases, with 9 bases lying between them. Written as DNA, the CDR3 is TGCGCCAGCAGCTTGGATCAGGGACCCTACGAGCAGTACTTC. Its protein is CASSLDQGPYEQYF. Supplemented by reference TRBV5-1 and TRBJ2-7, the full variable domain reads KAGVTQTPRYLIKTRGQQVTLSCSPISGHRSVSWYQQTPGQGLQFLFEYFSETQRNKGNFPGRFSGRQFSNSRSEMNVSTLELGDSALYLCASSLDQGPYEQYFGPGTRLTVT.

The V and J genes are TRBV2 and TRBJ2-5; 8 bases fit TRBD1. The CDR3 is 15 amino acids. J lost 5 bases, V lost 6 bases, and 11 bases had no gene match. The germline V gene encodes CDR1 SNHLY and CDR2 FYNNEI. The CDR3 spells CASSGPRGRWETQYF. The CDR3 DNA is TGTGCCAGCAGCGGCCCCAGGGGGCGATGGGAGACCCAGTACTTC.

The rearrangement links TRBV5-1 to TRBJ2-7; 10 bases are shared with TRBD1. The CDR3 has 15 residues. From germline, CDR1 is SGHRS and CDR2 YFSETQ. Trimming at V came to 5 bases and at J to 3 bases, leaving 8 bases not matched to a gene. This CDR3 reads CASSDPRTGGYEQYF. CDR3 sequence (DNA): TGCGCCAGCAGTGATCCGAGGACAGGGGGCTACGAGCAGTACTTC.

This rearrangement joins TRBV19 to TRBJ2-7; D could derive from TRBD1 or TRBD2 (6 bases each). Per germline, CDR1 LNHDA and CDR2 SQIVND (reference sequence). The CDR3 contains 16 residues. With 4 bases removed from V and 2 bases from J, the gap between germline ends came to 18 bases. The CDR3, as DNA: TGTGCCAGTAGTACCGCGGGGACAAGGAGGACCTACGAGCAGTACTTC. Amino acid sequence: CASSTAGTRRTYEQYF.